One and the same sample provided the 2 T cell receptor beta chains below, sequenced in a study of blood T cell repertoires in COVID-19. Using immunoSEQ multiplex PCR, the repertoire was profiled, and TCRdb retains in-frame clones only, with some absent. Altogether 93,000 or so clones are present, approximately 87% being singletons, with the ten largest covering over 10%. The specimen was peripheral blood. The receptor source for this set is a human donor in a cohort sampled during active or convalescent COVID-19.

The chain is built from TRBV11-2 and TRBJ2-1, with D possibly matching TRBD1 (7 bases). The CDR3 runs to 14 residues. CDR1 and CDR2 (germline): SGHAT, FQNNGV. Trimming took off 1 base at V and 7 bases at J, with 11 bases between the two ends. The CDR3 DNA sequence: TGTGCCAGCAGCTTAGTCCAGGGGGGTAATGAGCAGTTCTTC. Amino acid sequence: CASSLVQGGNEQFF.

The J gene is TRBJ2-1, the V gene TRBV5-4; 12 positions match TRBD1. CDR1 is SGHNT and CDR2 is YYREEE in the germline V gene (reference sequence). The CDR3 is 14 residues long. V lost 4 bases, J lost 10 bases, and 6 bases stayed unmatched. The DNA for the CDR3 is TGTGCCAGCAGCCAGGGACAGGGGGCGAGGGAGCAGTTCTTC. Protein: CASSQGQGAREQFF.